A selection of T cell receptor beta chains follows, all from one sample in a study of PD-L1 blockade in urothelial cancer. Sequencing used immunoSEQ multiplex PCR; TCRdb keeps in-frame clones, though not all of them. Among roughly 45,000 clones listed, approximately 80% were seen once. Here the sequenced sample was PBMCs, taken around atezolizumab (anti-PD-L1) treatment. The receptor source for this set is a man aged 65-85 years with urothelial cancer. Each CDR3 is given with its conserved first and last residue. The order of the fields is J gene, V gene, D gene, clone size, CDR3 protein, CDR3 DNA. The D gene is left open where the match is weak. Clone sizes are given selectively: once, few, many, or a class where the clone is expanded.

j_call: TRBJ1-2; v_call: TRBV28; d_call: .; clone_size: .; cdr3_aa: CASSLFADNYGYTF; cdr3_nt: TGTGCCAGCAGTTTATTCGCAGATAACTATGGCTACACCTTC
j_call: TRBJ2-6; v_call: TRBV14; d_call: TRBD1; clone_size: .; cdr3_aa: CASSPGQGISAGANVLTF; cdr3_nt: TGTGCCAGCAGCCCCGGACAGGGTATTTCGGCTGGGGCCAACGTCCTGACTTTC
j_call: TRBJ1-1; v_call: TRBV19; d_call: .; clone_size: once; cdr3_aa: CASSEGRETEAFF; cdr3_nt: TGTGCCAGTAGTGAAGGGAGGGAAACTGAAGCTTTCTTT
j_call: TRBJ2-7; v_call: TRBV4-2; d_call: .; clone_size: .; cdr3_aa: CASSREGGYEQYF; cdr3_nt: TGTGCCAGCAGCCGAGAAGGGGGCTACGAGCAGTACTTC
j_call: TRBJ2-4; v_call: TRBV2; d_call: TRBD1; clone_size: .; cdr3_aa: CASNRDRLAKNIQYF; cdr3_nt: TGTGCCAGCAACCGGGACAGACTAGCCAAAAACATTCAGTACTTC
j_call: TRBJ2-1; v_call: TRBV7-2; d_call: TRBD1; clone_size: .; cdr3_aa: CASSTQGENLHEQFF; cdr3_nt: TGTGCCAGCAGCACACAGGGGGAGAATTTGCATGAGCAGTTCTTC
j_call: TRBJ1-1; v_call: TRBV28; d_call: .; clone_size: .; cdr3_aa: CASSLGGREDTEAFF; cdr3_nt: TGTGCCAGCAGTTTAGGTGGCCGGGAGGACACTGAAGCTTTCTTT
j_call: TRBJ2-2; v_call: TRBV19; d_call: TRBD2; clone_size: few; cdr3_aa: CASSLAGAVTGELFF; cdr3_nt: TGTGCCAGTAGCCTAGCGGGAGCGGTCACCGGGGAGCTGTTTTTT
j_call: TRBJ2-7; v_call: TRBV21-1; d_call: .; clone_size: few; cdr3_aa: CASSKSSQGVEQYF; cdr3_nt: TGTGCCAGCAGCAAATCCTCCCAGGGTGTCGAGCAGTACTTC
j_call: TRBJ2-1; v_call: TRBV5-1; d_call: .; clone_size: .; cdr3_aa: CASSIDYTGYNEQFF; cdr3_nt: TGCGCCAGCAGCATCGACTACACGGGGTACAATGAGCAGTTCTTC
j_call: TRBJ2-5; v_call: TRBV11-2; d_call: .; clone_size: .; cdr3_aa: CASSFTRGQETQYF; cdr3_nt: TGTGCCAGCAGCTTCACCCGGGGGCAAGAGACCCAGTACTTC
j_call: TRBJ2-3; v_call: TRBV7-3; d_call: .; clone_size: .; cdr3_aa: CASSPLGTSTDTQYF; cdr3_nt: TGTGCCAGCAGCCCACTCGGGACTAGCACAGATACGCAGTATTTT
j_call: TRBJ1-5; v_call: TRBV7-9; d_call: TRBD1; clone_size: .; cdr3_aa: CASSLGGQYNQPQHF; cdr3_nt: TGTGCCAGCAGCTTAGGGGGACAGTACAATCAGCCCCAGCATTTT
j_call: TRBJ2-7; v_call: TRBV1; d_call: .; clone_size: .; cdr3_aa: CTSSTSGGTYEQYF; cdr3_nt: TGCACCAGCAGTACTAGCGGGGGGACCTACGAGCAGTACTTC
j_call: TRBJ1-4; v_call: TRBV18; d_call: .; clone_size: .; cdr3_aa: CASSRGGESEKLFF; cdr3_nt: TGTGCCAGCTCGCGGGGAGGGGAGAGCGAAAAACTGTTTTTT
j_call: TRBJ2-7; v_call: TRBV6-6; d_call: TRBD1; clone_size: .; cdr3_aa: CASSRDRRNEQYF; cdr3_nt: TGTGCCAGCAGCCGGGACAGGCGCAACGAGCAGTACTTC
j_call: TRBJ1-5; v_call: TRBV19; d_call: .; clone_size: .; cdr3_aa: CASSPTGGNQPQHF; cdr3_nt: TGTGCCAGTAGTCCTACGGGGGGCAATCAGCCCCAGCATTTT
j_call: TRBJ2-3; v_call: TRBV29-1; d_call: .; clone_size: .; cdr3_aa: CSVKSSTDTQYF; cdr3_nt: TGCAGCGTTAAATCTAGCACAGATACGCAGTATTTT
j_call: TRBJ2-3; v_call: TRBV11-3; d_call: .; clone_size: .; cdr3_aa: CASSLMAGRGTDTQYF; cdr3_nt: TGTGCCAGCAGCTTAATGGCAGGCCGTGGGACAGATACGCAGTATTTT
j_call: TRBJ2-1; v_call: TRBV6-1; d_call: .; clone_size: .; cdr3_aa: CASSELAGSSSYNEQFF; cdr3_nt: TGTGCCAGCAGTGAACTGGCAGGGTCTAGCTCCTACAATGAGCAGTTCTTC
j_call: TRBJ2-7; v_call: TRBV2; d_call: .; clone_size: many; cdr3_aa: CASSEGWALRNF; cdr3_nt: TGTGCCAGCAGTGAAGGGTGGGCCTTAAGAAACTTC
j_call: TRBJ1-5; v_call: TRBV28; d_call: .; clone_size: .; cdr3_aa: CASSLYRTDNQPQHF; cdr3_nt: TGTGCCAGCAGTTTATACCGGACAGACAATCAGCCCCAGCATTTT
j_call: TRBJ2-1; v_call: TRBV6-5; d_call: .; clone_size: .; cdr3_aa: CASSYSGQGNNEQFF; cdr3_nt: TGTGCCAGCAGTTACTCGGGGCAGGGGAACAATGAGCAGTTCTTC
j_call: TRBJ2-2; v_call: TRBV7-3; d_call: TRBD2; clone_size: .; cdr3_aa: CATREASGGELFF; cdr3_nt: TGTGCGACTCGGGAGGCCTCCGGCGGGGAGCTGTTTTTT
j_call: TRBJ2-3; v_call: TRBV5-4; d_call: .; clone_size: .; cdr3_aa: CASSFKNRVEDTQYF; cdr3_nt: TGTGCCAGCAGCTTTAAAAACAGGGTTGAAGATACGCAGTATTTT
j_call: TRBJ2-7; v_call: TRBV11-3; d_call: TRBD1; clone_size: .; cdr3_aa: CASSLDHLGTGNNEQYF; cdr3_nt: TGTGCCAGCAGCTTAGATCACCTCGGGACAGGGAATAACGAGCAGTACTTC
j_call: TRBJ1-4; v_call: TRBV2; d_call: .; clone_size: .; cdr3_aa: CASRSNEKLFF; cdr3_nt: TGTGCCAGCAGGTCAAATGAAAAACTGTTTTTT
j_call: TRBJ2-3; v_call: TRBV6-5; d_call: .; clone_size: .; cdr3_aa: CASSYPGLTDTQYF; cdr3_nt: TGTGCCAGCAGTTATCCGGGTCTCACAGATACGCAGTATTTT
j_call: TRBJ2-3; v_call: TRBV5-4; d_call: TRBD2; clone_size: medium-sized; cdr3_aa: CASRSALAGATTDTQYF; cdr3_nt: TGTGCCAGCAGATCAGCCCTAGCGGGAGCCACCACAGATACGCAGTATTTT
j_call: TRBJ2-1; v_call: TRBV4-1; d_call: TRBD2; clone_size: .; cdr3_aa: CASSQDRLAATGNEQFF; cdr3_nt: TGCGCCAGCAGCCAAGATCGCCTAGCGGCTACGGGGAATGAGCAGTTCTTC
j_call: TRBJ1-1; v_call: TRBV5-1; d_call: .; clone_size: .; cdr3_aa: CASSLAHDGDEAFF; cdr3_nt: TGCGCCAGCAGTCTGGCCCACGACGGGGATGAAGCTTTCTTT
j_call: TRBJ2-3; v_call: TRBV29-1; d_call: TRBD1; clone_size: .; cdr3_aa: CSAPTGADYTDTQYF; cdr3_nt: TGCAGCGCTCCGACAGGGGCTGATTACACAGATACGCAGTATTTT
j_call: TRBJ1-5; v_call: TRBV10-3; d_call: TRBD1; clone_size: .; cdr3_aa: CAISGTGRERSNQPQHF; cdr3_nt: TGTGCCATCAGTGGGACAGGGAGGGAGAGAAGCAATCAGCCCCAGCATTTT
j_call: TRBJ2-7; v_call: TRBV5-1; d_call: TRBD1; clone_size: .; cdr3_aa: CASSLGGTGAEQYF; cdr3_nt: TGCGCCAGCAGCTTGGGGGGGACAGGGGCCGAGCAGTACTTC
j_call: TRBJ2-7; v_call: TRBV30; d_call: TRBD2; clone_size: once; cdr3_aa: CAWSLPPAGGGEEQYF; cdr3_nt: TGTGCCTGGAGTCTCCCCCCCGCGGGAGGGGGCGAGGAGCAGTACTTC
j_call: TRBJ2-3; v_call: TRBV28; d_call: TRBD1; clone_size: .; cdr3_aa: CASSILQGAMGTDTQYF; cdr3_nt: TGTGCCAGCAGTATTCTCCAGGGGGCAATGGGCACAGATACGCAGTATTTT